This T cell receptor beta chain came from a study of blood T cell repertoires in COVID-19 (TCRdb year 2020). Concerning the study at large: Collaborator samples came from the United States, Italy and Spain and covered acute and convalescent phases of COVID-19. The prospective study material was composed of cDNA or gDNA derived from T cells, B-cell-depleted T cells, or PBMCs. Subjects who had been exposed to COVID-19, were actively infected with it, or had recovered from it provided the deeply sampled blood TCRbeta repertoires that made up the dataset. The repertoires were released in a freely available public database intended as a resource for research on the immune response to SARS-CoV-2. Samples came from the ongoing ImmuneRACE study (first 160 participants) plus 1,254 subjects from 6 global collaborators. Nearly every sample came with metadata listing a de-identified subject ID, COVID-19 status, age in years and sex. Where available, HLA class I and class II types were obtained from metadata supplied by the sample provider rather than from assay-based typing.

Each collaborating institution followed its own protocols to collect whole blood in K2EDTA tubes. Collaborator samples were shipped for TCRbeta analysis as frozen whole blood, isolated PBMCs, or DNA extracted from either sample type. TCRbeta CDR3 regions were amplified from genomic DNA using the immunoSEQ Assay, a bias-controlled multiplex PCR. The source study handled its data this way. Nucleated cell counts per sample were estimated from amplification of reference gene primers within the assay. To quantify the absolute abundance of each unique TCRbeta CDR3 rearrangement, sequence reads were collapsed and filtered. For each sample, productive Simpson clonality was calculated as the square root of Simpson's diversity index over productive rearrangements. Entries here come from immuneACCESS through TCRdb and include only in-frame sequences with V and J called. Some clones fail to appear in such tables; in the studies checked, an unresolved V gene covers under half of the shortfall, and the cause of the remainder is unknown. V, J and clone size were drawn from that table, and D and trimming were deduced from the DNA. The sample contains 250,000 to 350,000 clones, roughly 90% of them found a single time. About 2.5% of the sample is held by the ten biggest clonotypes.

As for this clone: Its binding antigen is unknown. Nothing much larger sits one base from this clone, and base qualities are not available.

CDR1 and CDR2 (LGHDT, YNNKEL) derive from the germline V gene (reference sequence). The CDR3 runs 18 residues from the cysteine to the phenylalanine. Just the 54-base CDR3 DNA is kept, in frame starting at base 1. At the junction V is shortened by 8 bases and J by 1 base; bases outside the gene matches: 18. What the authors observed across the whole study: How much clinical and demographic metadata was included differed by source and by participant, and the metadata was provided uncurated.

The receptor was derived from a young man with active or convalescent COVID-19. Sequencing was carried out using peripheral blood. The sequence links TRBV3-1 (or the pseudogene TRBV3-2) to TRBJ2-5; 8 central nucleotides agree with TRBD2. At the DNA level, the sequence is TGTGCCAGCGGCCGTTTGTGGGCGGGGGGTATATCCCAAGAGACCCAGTACTTC. Its product reads: CASGRLWAGGISQETQYF.